The rows below give T cell receptor beta chains drawn from one sample of a study of blood T cell repertoires in COVID-19. Produced via immunoSEQ multiplex PCR; TCRdb's table is partial and in-frame only. The sample contains about 260,000 clones, about four fifths of which appear only once. Input material: peripheral blood. These receptors all come from a woman between 40 and 55 years old who had recovered from COVID-19. The CDR3 runs from the conserved cysteine through the conserved F or W. The order of the fields is D gene, J gene, V gene, clone size, CDR3 DNA, CDR3 protein. The D gene is left open where the match is weak. The size of a clone is reported for some rows only, either as once, few or many, or as a class for expanded clones.

D gene: .; J gene: TRBJ2-4; V gene: TRBV28; clone size: .; CDR3 DNA: TGTGCCAGCGTACATGGGCGGGGAGAAGCCAAAAACATTCAGTACTTC; CDR3 protein: CASVHGRGEAKNIQYF
D gene: TRBD2; J gene: TRBJ2-3; V gene: TRBV19; clone size: .; CDR3 DNA: TGTGCCAGTAGTAACCCGGGAGGAGATACGCAGTATTTT; CDR3 protein: CASSNPGGDTQYF
D gene: .; J gene: TRBJ1-6; V gene: TRBV6-5; clone size: .; CDR3 DNA: TGTGCCAGCAGCCCAGACAGCAGGAATTCACCCCTCCACTTT; CDR3 protein: CASSPDSRNSPLHF
D gene: .; J gene: TRBJ2-7; V gene: TRBV29-1; clone size: .; CDR3 DNA: TGCAGCGTTGTGGGGGGTCGGGACGAGCAGTACTTC; CDR3 protein: CSVVGGRDEQYF
D gene: TRBD2; J gene: TRBJ2-3; V gene: TRBV27; clone size: .; CDR3 DNA: TGTGCCAGCAGTTCCCGCCGACAAACTAGCGGGGGGCGGGTAGATACGCAGTATTTT; CDR3 protein: CASSSRRQTSGGRVDTQYF
D gene: TRBD1; J gene: TRBJ1-1; V gene: TRBV9; clone size: .; CDR3 DNA: TGTGCCAGCAGCGTAGGGGGGACAGGGGGATTGAACACTGAAGCTTTCTTT; CDR3 protein: CASSVGGTGGLNTEAFF
D gene: .; J gene: TRBJ1-5; V gene: TRBV29-1; clone size: .; CDR3 DNA: TGCAGCGTTGCTTCAGGGTATAGCAATCAGCCCCAGCATTTT; CDR3 protein: CSVASGYSNQPQHF
D gene: .; J gene: TRBJ2-6; V gene: TRBV28; clone size: .; CDR3 DNA: TGTGCCAGCAGTTTGGCCGGGACCGCGGGAGGGGCCAACGTCCTGACTTTC; CDR3 protein: CASSLAGTAGGANVLTF
D gene: .; J gene: TRBJ2-2; V gene: TRBV9; clone size: .; CDR3 DNA: TGTGCCAGCAGCGGTGGCGGGGCGGCCGGGGAGCTGTTTTTT; CDR3 protein: CASSGGGAAGELFF
D gene: TRBD1; J gene: TRBJ2-7; V gene: TRBV7-6; clone size: few; CDR3 DNA: TGTGCCAGCAGCAATCCGGGACAGAGCCTACGGCAGCAGTACTTC; CDR3 protein: CASSNPGQSLRQQYF
D gene: .; J gene: TRBJ2-1; V gene: TRBV10-1; clone size: once; CDR3 DNA: TGCGCCAGCAGTGACCCCCACAGGGAAGAGCAGTTCTTC; CDR3 protein: CASSDPHREEQFF
D gene: .; J gene: TRBJ1-1; V gene: TRBV2; clone size: .; CDR3 DNA: TGTGCCAGCAGTGGTCAGGTAAACACTGAAGCTTTCTTT; CDR3 protein: CASSGQVNTEAFF
D gene: .; J gene: TRBJ1-1; V gene: TRBV5-4; clone size: .; CDR3 DNA: TGTGCCAGCAGCTCACAGGGTAAAGCTTTCTTT; CDR3 protein: CASSSQGKAFF
D gene: .; J gene: TRBJ1-1; V gene: TRBV5-1; clone size: once; CDR3 DNA: TGCGCCAGCAGCTGGGTAGAAGGGGCAAACACTGAAGCTTTCTTT; CDR3 protein: CASSWVEGANTEAFF
D gene: TRBD2; J gene: TRBJ2-3; V gene: TRBV3-1/TRBV3-2; clone size: .; CDR3 DNA: TGTGCCAGCAGCTGGCTTACTAGCGGCACAGATACGCAGTATTTT; CDR3 protein: CASSWLTSGTDTQYF
D gene: .; J gene: TRBJ2-2; V gene: TRBV6-5; clone size: .; CDR3 DNA: TGTGCCAGCAGTTACTTCGCAGCCGGGGAGCTGTTTTTT; CDR3 protein: CASSYFAAGELFF
D gene: TRBD2; J gene: TRBJ2-3; V gene: TRBV7-3; clone size: .; CDR3 DNA: TGTGCCAGCAGCATGGCAGCGGGAACGCAGTATTTT; CDR3 protein: CASSMAAGTQYF
D gene: TRBD1; J gene: TRBJ2-7; V gene: TRBV19; clone size: .; CDR3 DNA: TGTGCCAGTAGTATAGAGGGGACAGGGGTCTTCTACGAGCAGTACTTC; CDR3 protein: CASSIEGTGVFYEQYF
D gene: TRBD1; J gene: TRBJ1-4; V gene: TRBV28; clone size: .; CDR3 DNA: TGTGCCAGCAGTTGGACAGGGCGAAAACTGTTTTTT; CDR3 protein: CASSWTGRKLFF
D gene: .; J gene: TRBJ2-2; V gene: TRBV7-2; clone size: .; CDR3 DNA: TGTGCCAGCAGCCCCCGTGGAGTATCTTACACCGGGGAGCTGTTTTTT; CDR3 protein: CASSPRGVSYTGELFF
D gene: .; J gene: TRBJ1-1; V gene: TRBV5-1; clone size: .; CDR3 DNA: TGCGCCAGCAGTTCGGGACTACGAACGTTGAACACTGAAGCTTTCTTT; CDR3 protein: CASSSGLRTLNTEAFF
D gene: TRBD1; J gene: TRBJ1-6; V gene: TRBV6-5; clone size: .; CDR3 DNA: TGTGCCAGCAGGGACAGGGAGGGTTCACCCCTCCACTTT; CDR3 protein: CASRDREGSPLHF
D gene: .; J gene: TRBJ2-7; V gene: TRBV6-1; clone size: .; CDR3 DNA: TGTGCCAGCAGTGAGGGCAGCGAGCAGTACTTC; CDR3 protein: CASSEGSEQYF
D gene: TRBD1; J gene: TRBJ1-2; V gene: TRBV6-5; clone size: .; CDR3 DNA: TGTGCCAGCAGTTACTCCACAGGGGCTACTAACTATGGCTACACCTTC; CDR3 protein: CASSYSTGATNYGYTF
D gene: TRBD1; J gene: TRBJ2-1; V gene: TRBV27; clone size: few; CDR3 DNA: TGTGCCAGCAGTTTATTAGGACAGGCTAGCTCCTACAATGAGCAGTTCTTC; CDR3 protein: CASSLLGQASSYNEQFF
D gene: .; J gene: TRBJ2-7; V gene: TRBV19; clone size: .; CDR3 DNA: TGTGCCAGTAGTTGGACAGCCCGCTCCTACGAGCAGTACTTC; CDR3 protein: CASSWTARSYEQYF
D gene: TRBD2; J gene: TRBJ2-1; V gene: TRBV3-1/TRBV3-2; clone size: .; CDR3 DNA: TGTGCCAGCAGCCATGAACCCGGACTAGCGGGGGGCAGCCGCGTGTTCTTC; CDR3 protein: CASSHEPGLAGGSRVFF
D gene: TRBD2; J gene: TRBJ2-7; V gene: TRBV29-1; clone size: .; CDR3 DNA: TGCAGCGTTGCCCGGGAGGGTATGGTAGTAGGGCAGTACTTC; CDR3 protein: CSVAREGMVVGQYF
D gene: .; J gene: TRBJ1-1; V gene: TRBV5-1; clone size: .; CDR3 DNA: TGCGCCAGCAGCTTGGATCAGGGTACTTTTGGAGCTTTCTTT; CDR3 protein: CASSLDQGTFGAFF
D gene: .; J gene: TRBJ2-7; V gene: TRBV11-2; clone size: few; CDR3 DNA: TGTGCCAGCAGCCCCCGCTTCAATGCAGGCGAGCAGTACTTC; CDR3 protein: CASSPRFNAGEQYF
D gene: .; J gene: TRBJ2-1; V gene: TRBV27; clone size: .; CDR3 DNA: TGTGCCAGCAGTTTAGGGAGATACAATGAGCAGTTCTTC; CDR3 protein: CASSLGRYNEQFF
D gene: TRBD2; J gene: TRBJ2-5; V gene: TRBV19; clone size: many; CDR3 DNA: TGTGCCAGTAACGGCAAGCGGGGGGGCACGGAGACCCAGTACTTC; CDR3 protein: CASNGKRGGTETQYF
D gene: .; J gene: TRBJ2-7; V gene: TRBV30; clone size: .; CDR3 DNA: TGTGCCTGGAGTCGGGGAGGGGGCTACGAGCAGTACTTC; CDR3 protein: CAWSRGGGYEQYF
D gene: .; J gene: TRBJ1-5; V gene: TRBV14; clone size: .; CDR3 DNA: TGTGCCAGCAGCCATGGAGGGAAAGGGAATCAGCCCCAGCATTTT; CDR3 protein: CASSHGGKGNQPQHF
D gene: .; J gene: TRBJ1-1; V gene: TRBV2; clone size: .; CDR3 DNA: TGTGCCAGCAGTTATTCAGGGGCTGAAGCTTTCTTT; CDR3 protein: CASSYSGAEAFF
D gene: .; J gene: TRBJ1-1; V gene: TRBV5-6; clone size: few; CDR3 DNA: TGTGCCAGCAGTTCGGGCGCGGGACGGAACACTGAAGCTTTCTTT; CDR3 protein: CASSSGAGRNTEAFF
D gene: TRBD1; J gene: TRBJ2-2; V gene: TRBV4-2; clone size: once; CDR3 DNA: TGTGCCAGCAGCCCCCGGGACAGGGACACCGGGGAGCTGTTTTTT; CDR3 protein: CASSPRDRDTGELFF
D gene: TRBD2; J gene: TRBJ2-1; V gene: TRBV15; clone size: .; CDR3 DNA: TGTGCCACCAGCGGGGGGGGGACTAGCGGGGCGGATGAGCAGTTCTTC; CDR3 protein: CATSGGGTSGADEQFF
D gene: TRBD2; J gene: TRBJ2-1; V gene: TRBV10-3; clone size: .; CDR3 DNA: TGTGCCATCAGAGCTAGCGGGACCTACAATGAGCAGTTCTTC; CDR3 protein: CAIRASGTYNEQFF
D gene: .; J gene: TRBJ2-3; V gene: TRBV29-1; clone size: once; CDR3 DNA: TGCAGCGTAAACAGGGAAATCACAGATACGCAGTATTTT; CDR3 protein: CSVNREITDTQYF
D gene: .; J gene: TRBJ2-6; V gene: TRBV5-1; clone size: .; CDR3 DNA: TGCGCCAGCAGCTTTGGGAGGCCCTCTGGGGCCAACGTCCTGACTTTC; CDR3 protein: CASSFGRPSGANVLTF
D gene: TRBD2; J gene: TRBJ2-2; V gene: TRBV4-1; clone size: .; CDR3 DNA: TGCGCCAGCAGCCCCTATAGCGGGGTCGACACCGGGGAGCTGTTTTTT; CDR3 protein: CASSPYSGVDTGELFF
D gene: TRBD1; J gene: TRBJ2-7; V gene: TRBV5-1; clone size: few; CDR3 DNA: TGCGCCAGCAGCCCCGGGACAGTGCCGATTTACGAGCAGTACTTC; CDR3 protein: CASSPGTVPIYEQYF
D gene: .; J gene: TRBJ1-2; V gene: TRBV30; clone size: .; CDR3 DNA: TGTGCCTGGAGTTGGTGGCCCGGAGCTTTATATGGCTACACCTTC; CDR3 protein: CAWSWWPGALYGYTF
D gene: TRBD1; J gene: TRBJ2-4; V gene: TRBV19; clone size: .; CDR3 DNA: TGTGCCAGTAGTATAGATCGACAGGGGAGAAGAAACATTCAGTACTTC; CDR3 protein: CASSIDRQGRRNIQYF
D gene: .; J gene: TRBJ1-1; V gene: TRBV4-2; clone size: few; CDR3 DNA: TGTGCCAGCAGCCCCGGGGGGATGAACACTGAAGCTTTCTTT; CDR3 protein: CASSPGGMNTEAFF
D gene: .; J gene: TRBJ1-1; V gene: TRBV4-1; clone size: .; CDR3 DNA: TGCGCCAGCAGCCCCGGGAACACTGAAGCTTTCTTT; CDR3 protein: CASSPGNTEAFF
D gene: .; J gene: TRBJ1-1; V gene: TRBV5-1; clone size: .; CDR3 DNA: TGCGCCAGCAGCTTTGAGTCCTACAGCGGGGGTGAAGCTTTCTTT; CDR3 protein: CASSFESYSGGEAFF
D gene: .; J gene: TRBJ1-2; V gene: TRBV3-1/TRBV3-2; clone size: .; CDR3 DNA: TGTGCCAGCAGCCAAGATTCCACAGCAGAATATGGCTACACCTTC; CDR3 protein: CASSQDSTAEYGYTF
D gene: .; J gene: TRBJ1-1; V gene: TRBV2; clone size: .; CDR3 DNA: TGTGCCAGCAGTCCTTCGTTGAACACTGAAGCTTTCTTT; CDR3 protein: CASSPSLNTEAFF
D gene: TRBD2; J gene: TRBJ2-1; V gene: TRBV28; clone size: once; CDR3 DNA: TGTGCCAGCAGTCTGCGGGGGGGCCGGAATGAGCAGTTCTTC; CDR3 protein: CASSLRGGRNEQFF
D gene: .; J gene: TRBJ1-6; V gene: TRBV19; clone size: .; CDR3 DNA: TGTGCCAGTAGTATTAGTTGGGCGCCGGATTCACCCCTCCACTTT; CDR3 protein: CASSISWAPDSPLHF
D gene: TRBD1; J gene: TRBJ1-4; V gene: TRBV7-9; clone size: .; CDR3 DNA: TGTGCCAGCAGCTCACAGGGGACAGGGGCTTCTGAAAAACTGTTTTTT; CDR3 protein: CASSSQGTGASEKLFF
D gene: TRBD2; J gene: TRBJ2-1; V gene: TRBV6-2/TRBV6-3; clone size: once; CDR3 DNA: TGTGCCAGCAGCCAACGGACCTCTAGCGGGGCCAGGAATGAGCAGTTCTTC; CDR3 protein: CASSQRTSSGARNEQFF